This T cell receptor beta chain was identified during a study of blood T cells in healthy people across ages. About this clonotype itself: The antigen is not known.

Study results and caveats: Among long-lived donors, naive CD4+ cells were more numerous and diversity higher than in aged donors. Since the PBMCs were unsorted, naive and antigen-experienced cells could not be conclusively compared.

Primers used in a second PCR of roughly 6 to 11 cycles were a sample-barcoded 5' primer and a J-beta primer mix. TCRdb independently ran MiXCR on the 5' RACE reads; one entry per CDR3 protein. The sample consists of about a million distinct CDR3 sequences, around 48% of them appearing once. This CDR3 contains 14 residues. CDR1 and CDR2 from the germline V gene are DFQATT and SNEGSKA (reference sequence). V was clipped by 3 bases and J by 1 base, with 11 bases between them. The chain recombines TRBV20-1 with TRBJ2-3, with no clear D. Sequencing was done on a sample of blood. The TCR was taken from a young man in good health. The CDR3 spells CSASELGRTDTQYF. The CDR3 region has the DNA TGCAGTGCTAGTGAGCTTGGGCGCACAGATACGCAGTATTTT.